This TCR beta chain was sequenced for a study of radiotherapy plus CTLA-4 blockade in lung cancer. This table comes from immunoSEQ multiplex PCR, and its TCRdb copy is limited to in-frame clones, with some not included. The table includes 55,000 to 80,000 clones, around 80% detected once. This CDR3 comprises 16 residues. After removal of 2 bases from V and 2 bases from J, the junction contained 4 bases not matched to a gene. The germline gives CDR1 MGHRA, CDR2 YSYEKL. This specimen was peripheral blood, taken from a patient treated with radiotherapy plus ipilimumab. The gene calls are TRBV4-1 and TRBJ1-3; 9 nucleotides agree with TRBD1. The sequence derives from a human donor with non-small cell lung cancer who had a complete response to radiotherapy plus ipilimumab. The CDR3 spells CASSQKQGAAGNTIYF. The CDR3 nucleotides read TGCGCCAGCAGCCAAAAACAGGGGGCGGCTGGAAACACCATATATTTT.